This record covers a single TCR beta chain. Its matching antigen is unknown. During the collection period, no donor immune events like infections were recorded. This record comes from a study of identifying expanded T cells in peripheral blood. General study points: Differentially abundant clones: around 1.2 between replicates, just under 17 at roughly 15 days, 19 at four. Two-week clone count variance significantly increased as total template count grew.

Germline CDR1 reads ENHRY; CDR2 reads SYGVKD. With V trimmed by 0 bases and J by 2 bases, 3 bases remained unmatched. This CDR3 is built from 16 residues. Assay: immunoSEQ multiplex PCR; the TCRdb copy retains only in-frame clones and omits some. Here the sample spans 70,000 to 95,000 clones, almost 90% being singletons. The clonotype comes from a person aged 18 to 75 in good health. The rearrangement links TRBV10-3 to TRBJ2-7, with 11 nucleotides matching TRBD2. The sequenced sample consisted of blood. The CDR3: CAISESGTSGAYEQYF. In DNA, the CDR3 is TGTGCCATCAGTGAGTCGGGGACTAGCGGTGCCTACGAGCAGTACTTC.